This T cell receptor beta chain was found in a study of shared T cell receptors in the human thymus. This CDR3 is built from 18 residues. CDR1 and CDR2 (germline): SGHDT, YYEEEE. V was pared by 4 bases and J by 0 bases, with 12 bases of the junction left unmatched. Profiling relied on immunoSEQ multiplex PCR, and the TCRdb table lists in-frame clones only, not all of them. The table shows hundreds of thousands of clones, with over 75% occurring only once. These data were also reused for a study on human thymus T cells. That work adds: It was from resections taken during corrective heart surgery that the thymus tissue came.

The rearrangement joins TRBV5-6 to TRBJ2-3, with TRBD2 matching over 9 bases. Material for sequencing was thymocytes. This TCR derives from a boy under two years old with a congenital heart defect. This CDR3 is CASSLPGLAFSSTDTQYF. CDR3 sequence (DNA): TGTGCCAGCAGCCTGCCGGGACTAGCATTCTCTAGCACAGATACGCAGTATTTT.